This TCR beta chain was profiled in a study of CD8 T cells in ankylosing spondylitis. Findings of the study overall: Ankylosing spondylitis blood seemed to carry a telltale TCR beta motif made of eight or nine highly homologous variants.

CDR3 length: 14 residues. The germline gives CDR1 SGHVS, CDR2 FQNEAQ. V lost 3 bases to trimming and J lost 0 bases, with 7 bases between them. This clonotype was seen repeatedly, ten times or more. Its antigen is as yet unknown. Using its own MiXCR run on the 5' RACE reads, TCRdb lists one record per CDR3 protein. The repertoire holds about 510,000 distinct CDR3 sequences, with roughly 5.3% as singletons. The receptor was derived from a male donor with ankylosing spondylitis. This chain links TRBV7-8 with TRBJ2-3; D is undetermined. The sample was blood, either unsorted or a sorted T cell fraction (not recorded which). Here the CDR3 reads CASSFRTSTDTQYF. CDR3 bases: TGTGCCAGCAGCTTCCGGACCAGCACAGATACGCAGTATTTT.